This T cell receptor (beta chain) was recovered during a study of T cells in Graves' hyperthyroidism and ophthalmopathy. There are 15 residues in the CDR3. Trimming left V 3 bases short and J 3 bases short, with 12 bases between. Looked up from germline, CDR1 is LNHDA and CDR2 is SQIVND (reference sequence). Amplified TCR beta CDR3 regions derived from RNA transcripts. A set of HTBI primers served as the primers for a first-round RT-PCR of the TCR CDR3. TCRdb recomputed calls from the multiplex PCR reads with MiXCR, one row per CDR3 protein. The sample contains some 350,000 distinct CDR3 sequences, 15% to 18% of which appear only once.

This TCR derives from a young woman with Graves' hyperthyroidism that later progressed to Graves' ophthalmopathy. The chain couples TRBV19 to TRBJ1-5, with D possibly being TRBD1 (5 bases). What was sequenced was blood. Written as DNA, the CDR3 is TGTGCCAGTAGTATTGGGGGAACCTTCAATCAGCCCCAGCATTTT. This translates into CASSIGGTFNQPQHF.